This T cell receptor beta chain is from a study of early T cells in non-severe SARS-CoV-2 infection. Study summary: Chains were unpaired, as sequencing was done on bulk RNA from unsorted whole blood. Study-wide points: VDJdb-based annotation leaned toward anti-spike CD8 responses and missed private and CD4 specificities.

In this sample, this clonotype turned up many times. Antigen: not known. V dropped 1 base and J dropped 7; count of bases not matched to a gene: 4. The CDR3 loop spans 15 amino acids. The germline V gene encodes CDR1 SGHDN and CDR2 FVKESK. Unique molecular identifiers (one per individual cDNA molecule) were attached. TCRdb fed the 5' RACE reads into MiXCR, producing one record per CDR3 protein. The data contain 23,000 or so distinct CDR3 sequences, 5.3% of them singletons. The TCR comes from an adult who was a healthcare worker with PCR-confirmed SARS-CoV-2 infection or an uninfected control (not recorded which). Sequenced: whole blood. The chain links TRBV14 to TRBJ2-7; 13 nucleotides line up with TRBD2. Here the CDR3 reads CASSQGLAGGREQYF. The CDR3 region has the DNA TGTGCCAGCAGCCAAGGACTAGCGGGAGGCAGAGAGCAGTACTTC. Full variable domain (remainder filled in from reference TRBV14 and TRBJ2-7): EAGVTQFPSHSVIEKGQTVTLRCDPISGHDNLYWYRRVMGKEIKFLLHFVKESKQDESGMPNNRFLAERTGGTYSTLKVQPAELEDSGVYFCASSQGLAGGREQYFGPGTRLTVT.